This T cell receptor beta chain was retrieved from a study of T cell responses to AZD1222 COVID-19 vaccine. General study findings and limits: AZD1222 recipients seropositive at baseline numbered only five to seven. Unmutated variant regions reportedly attract nearly half of all spike-specific TCRs. Breadth and depth of Spike-specific TCRs rose after two AZD1222 doses. The span of vaccine-associated CD4 TCRs extended across spike, with dominance at 160-218 and 743-854.

TCRdb keeps only in-frame clones here, not all; method: immunoSEQ multiplex PCR. The sample shows about 150,000 clones, 91% of them seen only once. CDR1 is PRHDT and CDR2 is FYEKMQ in the germline V gene (reference sequence). V lost 1 base to trimming and J lost 1 base, with 7 bases between them. The CDR3 loop spans 14 amino acids. Comments on this clone: As yet, its antigen is unknown.

The sequencing here drew on peripheral blood, taken 28 days after the second AZD1222 dose. This receptor was taken from an adult who received the AZD1222 COVID-19 vaccine. The V and J genes are TRBV13 and TRBJ1-1, with no clear D. The CDR3 bases are TGTGCCAGCAGCTTAGAACAGAGGAACACTGAAGCTTTCTTT. This encodes CASSLEQRNTEAFF. Together with reference TRBV13 and TRBJ1-1, the CDR3 gives the full variable domain: AAGVIQSPRHLIKEKRETATLKCYPIPRHDTVYWYQQGPGQDPQFLISFYEKMQSDKGSIPDRFSAQQFSDYHSELNMSSLELGDSALYFCASSLEQRNTEAFFGQGTRLTVV.